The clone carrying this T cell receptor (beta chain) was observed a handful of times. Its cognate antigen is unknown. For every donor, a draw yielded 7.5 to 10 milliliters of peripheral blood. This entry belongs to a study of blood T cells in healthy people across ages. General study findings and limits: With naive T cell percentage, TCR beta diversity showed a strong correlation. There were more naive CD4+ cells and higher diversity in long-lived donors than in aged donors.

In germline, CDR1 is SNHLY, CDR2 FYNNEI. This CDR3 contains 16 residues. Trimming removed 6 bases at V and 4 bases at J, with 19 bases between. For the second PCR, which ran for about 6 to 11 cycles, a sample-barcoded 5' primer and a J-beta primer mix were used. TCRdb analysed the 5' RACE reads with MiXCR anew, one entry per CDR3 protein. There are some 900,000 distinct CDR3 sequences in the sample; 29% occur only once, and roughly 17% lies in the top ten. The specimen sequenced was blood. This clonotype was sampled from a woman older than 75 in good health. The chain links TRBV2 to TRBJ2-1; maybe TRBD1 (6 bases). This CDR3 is CASSAQGRWTYNEQFF. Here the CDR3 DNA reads TGTGCCAGCAGCGCACAGGGACGGTGGACTTACAATGAGCAGTTCTTC.